This TCR beta chain is drawn from a study of CD8+ T cells in alopecia areata. Samples from alopecia areata patients were lesional scalp punch biopsies and peripheral blood. The authors extracted RNA and reverse transcribed it into cDNA as the sequencing template. The repertoire was sequenced with immunoSEQ multiplex PCR; TCRdb's copy has only in-frame clones and lacks some. The table includes about 15,000 clones, about 61% detected once. As to this clone: Its antigen is undetermined.

Deletions cut 6 bases from V and 0 bases from J, with 13 bases between. The germline V gene encodes CDR1 SEHNR and CDR2 FQNEAQ (reference sequence). The CDR3 contains 15 residues. General observations from the study: Compared with normal scalp, lesional scalp had higher clonality and more expanded CD8+ clones.

The chain joins TRBV7-9 to TRBJ2-3, with D unclear. The clonotype originates from a human donor with alopecia areata. Sequencing was done on a sample of skin. The CDR3 loop is CASRFRSRSTDTQYF. CDR3 nucleotides: TGTGCCAGCAGATTCAGGAGTAGGAGCACAGATACGCAGTATTTT.